Presented here are 18 T cell receptor beta chains from one specimen sequenced in a study of T cell responses to AZD1222 COVID-19 vaccine. Sequencing used immunoSEQ multiplex PCR; TCRdb keeps in-frame clones, though not all of them. Found here are some 180,000 clones, approximately 91% of them singletons; the top ten hold more than 1.5%. The sequenced sample was peripheral blood, obtained 28 days after the second AZD1222 dose. The receptors here all came from an adult who received the AZD1222 COVID-19 vaccine.

The chain joins TRBV27 to TRBJ2-7, with TRBD2 identical over 9 bases. The V and J ends lost 8 bases and 2 bases, in that order; junction bases with no gene match: 4. The CDR3 has 13 amino acids. The germline V gene has CDR1 MNHEY and CDR2 SMNVEV (reference sequence). For the CDR3, the DNA is TGTGCCAGCGGACTAGCGCCTGCCTACGAGCAGTACTTC. Amino acid sequence: CASGLAPAYEQYF.

The V gene is TRBV7-9, the J gene TRBJ2-1; possibly TRBD2 for D (6 bases). Germline values: CDR1 SEHNR, CDR2 FQNEAQ (reference sequence). This CDR3 comprises 15 residues. The V and J ends lost 3 bases and 8 bases respectively, with 17 bases between them. CDR3 DNA: TGTGCCAGCAGCTTTTTTCTAGCGTCTGGGGATGAGCAGTTCTTC. Amino acids: CASSFFLASGDEQFF.

This chain links TRBV19 with TRBJ1-5, with 9 positions matching TRBD1. CDR3 length: 15 amino acids. V shed 4 bases, J shed 6 bases, and the junction held 7 bases outside the gene matches. The V gene's germline CDR1 is LNHDA and CDR2 SQIVND (reference sequence). CDR3 sequence: CASSTRTGVIQPQHF. CDR3 in DNA: TGTGCCAGTAGTACGAGGACAGGGGTTATTCAGCCCCAGCATTTT.

The V and J genes are TRBV6-1 and TRBJ1-2; 8 bases agree with TRBD1. CDR1 MNHNS and CDR2 SASEGT come from the germline V gene. The CDR3 contains 14 residues. The V segment lost 3 bases and the J segment 7 bases; nucleotides outside the gene matches: 7. The CDR3 DNA sequence: TGTGCCAGCAGTGAGGGACAGGTCAGGGTTGGCTACACCTTC. This translates into CASSEGQVRVGYTF.

CDR3 sequence reads: CAIKAGGSGGYTF. CDR3 sequence (DNA): TGTGCCATCAAAGCAGGGGGAAGTGGCGGCTACACCTTC. The J gene is TRBJ1-2, the V gene TRBV10-3, with 7 positions matching TRBD1. Losses at the gene ends were 7 bases for V and 8 bases for J; bases not matched to a gene: 10. Germline CDR1 is ENHRY and CDR2 is SYGVKD. There are 13 residues in the CDR3.

The CDR3 sequence is CASSPYRGLRGYTF. As DNA, the CDR3 is TGTGCCAGCAGCCCCTACAGGGGCCTCCGGGGCTACACCTTC. The genes are TRBV13 and TRBJ1-2; the match to TRBD1 covers 7 bases. Trimming at V came to 5 bases and at J to 8 bases, leaving 11 bases not matched to a gene. CDR3 size: 14 residues. The V gene's germline CDR1 is PRHDT and CDR2 FYEKMQ (reference sequence).

V usage is TRBV30 and J usage is TRBJ2-1; 8 bases line up with TRBD2. Unmatched junction bases numbered 9, after V lost 2 bases and J lost 9 bases. The CDR3 loop spans 14 amino acids. Germline CDR1 and CDR2: GTSNPN and SVGIG (reference sequence). The CDR3 nucleotides read TGTGCCTGGAGTCCAGCGGGAGTTCCGGGTGAGCAGTTCTTC. It translates to CAWSPAGVPGEQFF.

The chain joins TRBV7-9 to TRBJ1-2; no clear D gene. The germline V gene has CDR1 SEHNR and CDR2 FQNEAQ (reference sequence). V lost 5 bases and J 4 bases, leaving 14 bases between the germline ends. This CDR3 region has 14 residues. The CDR3 coding sequence is TGTGCCAGCAGCGGCTCGGAGGGCAGCTATGGCTACACCTTC. This gives the protein CASSGSEGSYGYTF.

This chain uses TRBV6-5 with TRBJ1-1, with a weak D call TRBD1 (6 bases). This CDR3 comprises 13 residues. Germline values: CDR1 MNHEY, CDR2 SVGAGI. The V and J ends lost 7 bases and 11 bases respectively, with 20 bases between them. CDR3 protein: CASTGGLRGRAFF. CDR3 DNA: TGTGCCAGCACCGGGGGTCTCCGGGGGCGGGCTTTCTTT.

The V call is TRBV28, the J call TRBJ2-7; 10 bases are a match to TRBD1. Germline V gene sequence: CDR1 MDHEN, CDR2 SYDVKM. The CDR3 consists of 15 residues. Trimming cost V 7 bases and J 5 bases; bases outside gene matches: 11. For the CDR3, the DNA is TGTGCCAGCAACGCTCCGGGACAGGGGTCGAACGAGCAGTACTTC. Translating it yields CASNAPGQGSNEQYF.

The chain joins TRBV30 to TRBJ2-7, with TRBD1 matching over 7 bases. CDR3 length: 13 residues. V gave up 3 bases and J gave up 6 bases; unmatched junction bases: 8. Germline V gene sequence: CDR1 GTSNPN, CDR2 SVGIG (reference sequence). Here the CDR3 reads CAWSPSYRGEQYF. The CDR3 DNA reads TGTGCCTGGAGCCCATCCTACAGGGGCGAGCAGTACTTC.

The chain links TRBV7-2 to TRBJ2-3, with TRBD2 matching 9 bases. CDR3 length: 17 amino acids. V lost 5 bases to trimming and J lost 1 base; unmatched junction nucleotides: 10. Looked up from germline, CDR1 is SGHTA and CDR2 is FQGNSA. CDR3 amino acids: CASSPSAASGGTDTQYF. DNA for the CDR3: TGTGCCAGCAGCCCCTCGGCGGCTAGCGGGGGCACAGATACGCAGTATTTT.

This chain links TRBV7-9 with TRBJ1-1, with D hard to call. CDR1 and CDR2 from the germline V gene are SEHNR and FQNEAQ (reference sequence). Trimming took off 1 base at V and 1 base at J, with 7 bases between the two ends. This CDR3 region has 14 residues. CDR3 nucleotide sequence: TGTGCCAGCAGCTTAGGGGCGGCGAACACTGAAGCTTTCTTT. This sequence encodes CASSLGAANTEAFF.

V gene TRBV19 combines with J gene TRBJ1-1; D is unclear. The CDR3 totals 16 residues. CDR1 and CDR2 from the germline V gene are LNHDA and SQIVND (reference sequence). V lost 7 bases, J lost 0 bases, and 18 bases lay in between. The CDR3 region has the DNA TGTGCCAGTATAAACCGGGCGAGTGGAGTGAACACTGAAGCTTTCTTT. Translated: CASINRASGVNTEAFF.

In this sample, this clone turned up once. The sample contains more than one DNA sequence encoding this CDR3. The chain links TRBV7-2 to TRBJ1-1; no firm D call. Trimming removed 1 base from V and 0 bases from J, with 3 bases in between. Per the germline V gene, CDR1 is SGHTA and CDR2 is FQGNSA. CDR3 length: 13 residues. This CDR3 is CASSLGMNTEAFF. CDR3 DNA sequence: TGTGCCAGCAGCTTAGGGATGAACACTGAAGCTTTCTTT.

With regard to this clone: Other DNA variants within this sample encode the same CDR3. V gene TRBV10-2 combines with J gene TRBJ2-7; TRBD1 is a possible D gene (6 bases). V shed 3 bases and J shed 0 bases, with 12 bases lying between them. The CDR3 is made up of 15 amino acids. Germline loops: CDR1 WSHSY, CDR2 SAAADI. The CDR3 DNA is TGCGCCAGCAGTGAAGAGGACAGCAGCTCCTACGAGCAGTACTTC. Translated, it gives CASSEEDSSSYEQYF.

The J gene is TRBJ1-2, the V gene TRBV5-1; D is undetermined. The CDR3 totals 15 residues. Per germline, CDR1 SGHRS and CDR2 YFSETQ. Trimming took off 0 bases at V and 3 bases at J, with 12 bases between the two ends. The CDR3 DNA reads TGCGCCAGCAGCTTGGCTCCGGGTAGAGACTATGGCTACACCTTC. Translated, it gives CASSLAPGRDYGYTF.

The DNA of the CDR3 is TGTGCCAGCAGCGGGGACTATGGGGAGGAGACCCAGTACTTC. Translated, it gives CASSGDYGEETQYF. The genes are TRBV9 and TRBJ2-5; 7 bases line up with TRBD2. With 3 bases clipped from V and 5 bases from J, the junction kept 7 bases outside the gene matches. Per the germline V gene, CDR1 is SGDLS and CDR2 is YYNGEE. The CDR3 is made up of 14 amino acids.